Presented here are 15 T cell receptor beta chains from one specimen sequenced in a study of CD8 T cells in ankylosing spondylitis. The study's findings and limits: Blood of patients with ankylosing spondylitis appeared to be characterized by a TCR beta motif of seven or eight highly homologous variants.

These receptors have no known antigen. In TCRdb, the 5' RACE reads were re-called with MiXCR into one record per CDR3 protein. In the table there are about 840,000 distinct CDR3 sequences, roughly 12% of which are singletons. The sequenced material came from blood, either unsorted or a sorted T cell fraction (not recorded which). The receptors shown here come from a male donor with ankylosing spondylitis.

The sample holds a few counts of this clonotype. V gene TRBV19 combines with J gene TRBJ2-1, with 8 bases fitting TRBD2. The CDR3 is 15 amino acids. After removal of 6 bases from V and 2 bases from J, the junction contained 6 bases not matched to a gene. Germline assignment: CDR1 LNHDA and CDR2 SQIVND (reference sequence). The CDR3 coding sequence is TGTGCCAGTAGGGGCGGGAGGTCCCCCTACAATGAGCAGTTCTTC. This codes for CASRGGRSPYNEQFF.

This clonotype was recorded at least ten times. The V and J genes are TRBV6-2 or TRBV6-3 and TRBJ2-5, with D tentatively TRBD1 (5 bases). Germline V gene data show CDR1 as MNHEY and CDR2 as SVGEGT. The V end was cut by 5 bases, the J end by 2 bases, with 9 bases between. This CDR3 has 13 amino acids. The CDR3 bases are TGTGCCAGCAGTCGCAGGGCGCAAGAGACCCAGTACTTC. It is translated as CASSRRAQETQYF.

This clonotype was observed a handful of times. The rearrangement links TRBV6-1 to TRBJ1-1, with D possibly being TRBD1 (6 bases). CDR3 length equals 15 residues. V was clipped by 6 bases and J by 1 base, with 15 bases between them. CDR1 and CDR2 from the germline V gene are MNHNS and SASEGT. The CDR3 sequence is CASRMGGRSNTEAFF. The CDR3 DNA follows: TGTGCCAGCAGGATGGGGGGGCGCTCGAACACTGAAGCTTTCTTT.

This clonotype showed up just a few times. One junction end disagrees with the germline gene, perhaps due to a read error. The J gene is TRBJ1-3, the V gene TRBV7-9; 7 bases are shared with TRBD1. The CDR3 runs to 15 residues. The germline V gene encodes CDR1 SEHNR and CDR2 FQNEAQ (reference sequence). Here the CDR3 reads CASSLQTGSGHTIYF. As DNA, the CDR3 is TGTGCCAGCAGCTTACAGACAGGGTCTGGACACACCATATATTTT.

This clonotype was counted between two and nine times. The V call is TRBV5-5, the J call TRBJ2-3; D call uncertain. Per germline, CDR1 SGHKS and CDR2 YYEKEE (reference sequence). Trimming left V 0 bases short and J 6 bases short, with 14 bases between. The CDR3 runs to 15 residues. Here the CDR3 reads CASSLELTTRDTQYF. DNA for the CDR3: TGTGCCAGCAGCTTGGAGCTCACCACCCGGGATACGCAGTATTTT.

This sequence joins TRBV29-1 and TRBJ2-7; D is perhaps TRBD1 (5 bases). From germline, CDR1 is SQVTM and CDR2 ANQGSEA. V lost 6 bases and J 5 bases, leaving 11 bases between the germline ends. CDR3 length: 11 residues. The CDR3 spells CSVGQFDEQYF. DNA of the CDR3: TGCAGCGTAGGACAATTTGACGAGCAGTACTTC.

This clonotype was counted a few times. The chain joins TRBV20-1 to TRBJ2-7; perhaps TRBD1 as D (6 bases). The germline V gene encodes CDR1 DFQATT and CDR2 SNEGSKA (reference sequence). This CDR3 spans 17 amino acids. The ends were cut back, 3 bases at V and 3 bases at J, with 24 bases in the middle. CDR3 region: CSASTFTGLGTGYEQYF. DNA of the CDR3: TGCAGTGCTAGTACTTTCACAGGGCTGGGGACCGGCTACGAGCAGTACTTC.

This chain joins TRBV4-3 and TRBJ1-3; weak D call: TRBD1 (6 bases). CDR1 is LGHNA, CDR2 YSLEER, per germline. The CDR3 covers 15 residues. Trimming left V 4 bases short and J 4 bases short, with 14 bases between. CDR3 region: CASSRYRATGNTIYF. CDR3 coding DNA: TGCGCCAGCAGCCGGTACAGGGCGACAGGAAACACCATATATTTT.

This clonotype occurred a few times. The V and J genes are TRBV5-1 and TRBJ2-7, with D unresolved. V lost 0 bases, J lost 2 bases, and 6 bases lay in between. This CDR3 has 13 residues. Germline V gives CDR1 SGHRS, CDR2 YFSETQ. CDR3 residues: CASSLASPYEQYF. The CDR3 coding sequence is TGCGCCAGCAGCTTGGCCAGTCCCTACGAGCAGTACTTC.

This clonotype was seen more than once but under ten times. The chain carries TRBV15 and TRBJ1-4; a possible D gene is TRBD1 (5 bases). Trimming took 1 base from V and 6 from J, leaving 15 bases between them. Germline V gene sequence: CDR1 LNHNV, CDR2 YYDKDF (reference sequence). This CDR3 has 16 amino acids. For the CDR3, the DNA is TGTGCCACCAGCAGAGGAAGGGGCAGTGGGGATGAAAAACTGTTTTTT. It specifies CATSRGRGSGDEKLFF.

The V call is TRBV5-1, the J call TRBJ1-3, with a weak D call TRBD1 (6 bases). CDR1 is SGHRS, CDR2 YFSETQ, per germline. There are 14 residues in the CDR3. Trimming pared 1 base from V and 4 bases from J, leaving 9 bases between. This CDR3 is CASSLFTGGNTIYF. The CDR3 DNA reads as TGCGCCAGCAGCTTGTTTACAGGGGGAAACACCATATATTTT.

This clonotype appeared a few times. The chain joins TRBV7-8 to TRBJ2-7; no clear D gene. CDR1 and CDR2 from the germline V gene are SGHVS and FQNEAQ. Trimming cost V 5 bases and J 6 bases, with 11 bases left between them. The CDR3 sequence is 12 residues long. The CDR3 region has the DNA TGTGCCAGCAGCCCCTACACGGGCGAGCAGTACTTC. Residues: CASSPYTGEQYF.

This clonotype was seen only a few times. The chain has TRBV20-1 and TRBJ1-1; 7 bases fit TRBD1. V shed 6 bases, J shed 4 bases, and the junction held 5 bases outside the gene matches. The CDR3 totals 12 residues. Per germline, CDR1 DFQATT and CDR2 SNEGSKA (reference sequence). The CDR3 sequence is CSATQGSTEAFF. The DNA of the CDR3 is TGCAGTGCAACACAGGGGAGCACTGAAGCTTTCTTT.

This chain joins TRBV20-1 and TRBJ2-7, with D possibly TRBD2 on 6 matching bases. Trimming removed 6 bases at V and 0 bases at J, with 15 bases between. The CDR3 extends over 14 amino acids. CDR1 is DFQATT, CDR2 SNEGSKA, per germline (reference sequence). The CDR3 coding sequence is TGCAGTGCAGGGGTGCTAGCGAGCTCCTACGAGCAGTACTTC. It encodes CSAGVLASSYEQYF.

J is TRBJ1-1 and V is TRBV7-2; D is uncertain. Germline assignment: CDR1 SGHTA and CDR2 FQGNSA. Trimming cost V 3 bases and J 1 base, with 12 bases left between them. The CDR3 covers 15 residues. The CDR3 coding sequence is TGTGCCAGCAGCTTGGACCGGTGGCCGAACACTGAAGCTTTCTTT. It codes for CASSLDRWPNTEAFF.